One T cell receptor beta chain is described in this entry. What it binds is not known. PCR primers comprised 60 Vbeta and 13 Jbeta primers. Sequencing was performed with immunoSEQ multiplex PCR; in TCRdb, only in-frame clones are kept and a portion is missing. The repertoire holds about 50,000 clones, about three quarters seen once, with 2.5% to 3% in the top ten. The sample originates from a study of cytomegalovirus exposure and HLA in healthy donors. General observations from the study: When a later analysis was performed, an Asian-associated ancestry cluster reportedly had fewer N-insertions than the roughly 700-donor mean. Later genetic work tied a missense DCLRE1C variant to beta-chain V and J trimming.

The donors (healthy individuals) were bone marrow donors. CDR1 is MNHEY, CDR2 SVGAGI, per germline. CDR3 length equals 14 residues. V was clipped by 6 bases and J by 9 bases, with 15 bases between them. The chain employs TRBV6-5 and TRBJ1-6; weak D call: TRBD1 (6 bases). The clonotype was recovered from a middle-aged woman in good health and CMV-seropositive. Sequenced material: PBMCs. The CDR3 sequence is CASRTGSRGSPLHF. The CDR3, as DNA: TGTGCCAGCAGGACAGGCTCCCGGGGTTCACCCCTCCACTTT.